The T cell receptor beta chain described here comes from a study of shared clonotypes between healthy human individuals. General observations from the study: Rarefaction curves obtained for sorted subsets showed sequencing incomplete despite large depth.

The length of the CDR3 is 13 residues. CDR1 SGHRS and CDR2 YFSETQ come from the germline V gene. Trimming removed 4 bases at V and 3 bases at J, with 10 bases between. Replicate sorted-subset PCRs were loaded with 150 to 250 ng DNA, tens of thousands of T cell genomes. Generated by immunoSEQ multiplex PCR, the TCRdb table keeps only in-frame clones and is missing some. The sample holds about 2.4 million clones; more than 85% are singletons and the top ten take more than 0.35%. Every contributor of samples was a Caucasian grown-up residing in Nashville, Tennessee. Of note for this clone: Its antigen is undetermined.

The rearrangement joins TRBV5-1 to TRBJ1-1, with a possible D match to TRBD1 (6 bases). The receptor was isolated from a man in his late teens or twenties in good health. Some clones in this sample may be carry-over from other donors' samples. The sample consisted of naive CD4+ T cells from PBMCs. The sample's subset: CD45RA+ positively selected. CDR3 in DNA: TGCGCCAGCAGCGCGGGGGGGCACACTGAAGCTTTCTTT. Residues: CASSAGGHTEAFF.